This TCR beta chain is drawn from a study of T cell clusters in autoimmune cytopenias. This clonotype is deemed medium-sized by its frequency. The CDR3 runs 15 residues. The germline CDR1 and CDR2 sequences are KGHSH and LQKENI. Multiplex touch-down PCR amplified TRB using TRB-A and TRB-B pools in one tube. TCRdb re-called the multiplex PCR reads; every CDR3 protein appears as one record, without DNA. The sample has 3,400 or so distinct CDR3 sequences; the top ten hold 37%. TRB amplification used 250 ng of peripheral blood genomic DNA. This clonotype originated in a human donor with an autoimmune cytopenia or autoimmune hepatitis (not recorded which). Sequenced sample: peripheral blood. J is TRBJ2-6 and V is TRBV18. The CDR3 protein is CASSPQGSGANVLTF. Drawing the rest from reference TRBV18 and TRBJ2-6, the complete variable domain is NAGVMQNPRHLVRRRGQEARLRCSPMKGHSHVYWYRQLPEEGLKFMVYLQKENIIDESGMPKERFSAEFPKEGPSILRIQQVVRGDSAAYFCASSPQGSGANVLTFGAGSRLTVL.